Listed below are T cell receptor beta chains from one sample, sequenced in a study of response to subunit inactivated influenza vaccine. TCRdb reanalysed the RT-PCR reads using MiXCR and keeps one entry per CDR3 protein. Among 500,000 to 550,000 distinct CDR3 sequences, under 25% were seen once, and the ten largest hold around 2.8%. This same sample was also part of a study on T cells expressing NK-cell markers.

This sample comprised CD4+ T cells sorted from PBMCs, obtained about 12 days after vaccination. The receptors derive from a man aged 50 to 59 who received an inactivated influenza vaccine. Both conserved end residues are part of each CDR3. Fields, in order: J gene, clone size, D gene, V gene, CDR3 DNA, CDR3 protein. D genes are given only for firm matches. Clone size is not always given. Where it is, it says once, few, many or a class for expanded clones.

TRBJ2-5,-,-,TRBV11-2,TGTGCCAGCAGCTTAGGAATAGCGGTCCAAGAGACCCAGTACTTC,CASSLGIAVQETQYF
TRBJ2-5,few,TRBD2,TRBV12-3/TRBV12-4,TGTGCCAGCAGTTCGACGGGACTAGCGGGGGGAATTGAGACCCAGTACTTC,CASSSTGLAGGIETQYF
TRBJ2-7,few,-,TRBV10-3,TGTGCCATGCGGGGGCAGGGTACGCACGAGCAGTACTTC,CAMRGQGTHEQYF
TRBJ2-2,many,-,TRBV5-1,TGCGCCAGCAGCCCCGACGGATCGAACACCGGGGAGCTGTTTTTT,CASSPDGSNTGELFF
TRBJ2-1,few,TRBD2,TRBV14,TGTGCCAGCAGCCGAATGGGGGAGGGCTACAATGAGCAGTTCTTC,CASSRMGEGYNEQFF
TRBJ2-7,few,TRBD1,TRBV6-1,TGTGCCAGCAGTGGTGCCGGGACAGGGAGAGGCGAGCAGTACTTC,CASSGAGTGRGEQYF
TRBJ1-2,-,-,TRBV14,TGTGCCAGCAGCTACGGACGTGCCTACACCTTC,CASSYGRAYTF
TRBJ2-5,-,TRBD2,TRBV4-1,TGCGCCAGCAGCCAAGATTTCCTAGCGGGAGGAGAGACCCAGTACTTC,CASSQDFLAGGETQYF
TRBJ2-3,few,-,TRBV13,TGTGCCAGCAGCTTACGCACCGCAGGAGATACGCAGTATTTT,CASSLRTAGDTQYF
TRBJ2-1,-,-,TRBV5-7,TGTGCCAGCAGCTTGGACAGAAGCAAAGTCTACAATGAGCAGTTCTTC,CASSLDRSKVYNEQFF
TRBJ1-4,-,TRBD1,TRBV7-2,TGTGCCAGCAGCCCGAGGACAGGGTCTGAAAAACTGTTTTTT,CASSPRTGSEKLFF
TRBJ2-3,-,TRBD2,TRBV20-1,TGCAGTGCTAGAGACTCTAGCGGGAGGGTCGGAGATACGCAGTATTTT,CSARDSSGRVGDTQYF
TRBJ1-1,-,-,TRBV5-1,TGCGCCAGCAGCTTGACTTCCGAGGCCACTGAAGCTTTCTTT,CASSLTSEATEAFF
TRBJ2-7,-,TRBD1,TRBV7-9,TGTGCCAGCAGCTTAGTTGGGACAGGGATGATGCAGTACTTC,CASSLVGTGMMQYF
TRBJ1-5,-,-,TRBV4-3,TGCGCCAGCAGCCAAGTCCTGGGGGGACCCCAGCATTTT,CASSQVLGGPQHF
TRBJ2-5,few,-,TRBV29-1,TGCAGCGTTGATTTTCAATTAGAGACCCAGTACTTC,CSVDFQLETQYF
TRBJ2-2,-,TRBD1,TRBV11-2,TGTGCCAGCAGCTTAGGGGGGACAGGGGCCGGGGAGCTGTTTTTT,CASSLGGTGAGELFF
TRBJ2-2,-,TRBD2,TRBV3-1,TGTGCCAGCAGCCGCCGTAGCGGGAGGGCCTCGATGTTTTTT,CASSRRSGRASMFF
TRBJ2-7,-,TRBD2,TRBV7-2,TGTGCCAGCAGCTTACTATCGACTAGCGGCAGCTACGAGCAGTACTTC,CASSLLSTSGSYEQYF
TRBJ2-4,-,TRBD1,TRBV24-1,TGTGCCACCAGTGATCCGGACAGGGGGCGAGACATTCAGTACTTC,CATSDPDRGRDIQYF
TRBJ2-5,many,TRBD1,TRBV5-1,TGCGCCAGCAGCTTGGGGGGACAGGGTACCTATGAGACCCAGTACTTC,CASSLGGQGTYETQYF
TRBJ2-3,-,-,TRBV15,TGTGCCACCAGCAGAGATAAGGCTACAGTGGATACGCAGTATTTT,CATSRDKATVDTQYF
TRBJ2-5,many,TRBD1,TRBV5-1,TGCGCCAGCAGCTGGAAGGGACAGGGGGAGACCCAGTACTTC,CASSWKGQGETQYF